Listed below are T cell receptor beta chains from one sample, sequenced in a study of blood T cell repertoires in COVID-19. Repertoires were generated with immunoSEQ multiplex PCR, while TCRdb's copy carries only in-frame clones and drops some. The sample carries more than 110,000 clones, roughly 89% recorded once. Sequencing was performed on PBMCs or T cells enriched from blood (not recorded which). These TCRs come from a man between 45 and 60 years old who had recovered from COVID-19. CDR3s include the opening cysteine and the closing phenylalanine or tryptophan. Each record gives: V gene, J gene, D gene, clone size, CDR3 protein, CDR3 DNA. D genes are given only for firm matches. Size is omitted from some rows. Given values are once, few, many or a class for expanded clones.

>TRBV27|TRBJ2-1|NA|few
CASSFKGADSYNEQFF
TGTGCCAGCAGTTTCAAAGGGGCCGACTCCTACAATGAGCAGTTCTTC
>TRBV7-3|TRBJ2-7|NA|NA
CASSLTDLSEQYF
TGTGCCAGCAGCCTGACAGACCTAAGCGAGCAGTACTTC
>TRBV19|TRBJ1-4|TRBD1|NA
CASTLRGRTNEKLFF
TGTGCCAGTACCCTTAGGGGGCGAACTAATGAAAAACTGTTTTTT
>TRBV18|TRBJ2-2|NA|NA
CASSRLSENTGELFF
TGTGCCAGCTCACGGCTCAGCGAGAACACCGGGGAGCTGTTTTTT
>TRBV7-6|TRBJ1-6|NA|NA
CASSLQGPNSPLHF
TGTGCCAGCAGCTTACAGGGGCCTAATTCACCCCTCCACTTT
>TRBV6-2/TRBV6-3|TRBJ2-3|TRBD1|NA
CASSYNLLDRGKADTQYF
TGTGCCAGCAGCTATAATTTATTGGACAGGGGTAAAGCAGATACGCAGTATTTT
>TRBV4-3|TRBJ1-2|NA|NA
CASSQKREEDYGYTF
TGCGCCAGCAGCCAAAAGAGGGAAGAGGACTATGGCTACACCTTC
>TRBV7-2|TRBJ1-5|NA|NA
CASSSKVHRDNQPQHF
TGTGCCAGCAGCTCCAAGGTCCACAGAGACAATCAGCCCCAGCATTTT
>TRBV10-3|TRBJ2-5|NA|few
CAISVTPQETQYF
TGTGCCATCAGTGTAACTCCGCAAGAGACCCAGTACTTC
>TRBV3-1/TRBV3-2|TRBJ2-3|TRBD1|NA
CASSQRQGGDTQYF
TGTGCCAGCAGCCAAAGACAGGGGGGGGATACGCAGTATTTT
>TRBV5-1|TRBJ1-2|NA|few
CASSLGTASYGYTF
TGCGCCAGCAGCTTGGGGACAGCTAGCTATGGCTACACCTTC
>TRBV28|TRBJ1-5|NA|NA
CASSRTSARVSNQPQHF
TGTGCCAGCAGTCGGACATCGGCAAGGGTGAGCAATCAGCCCCAGCATTTT
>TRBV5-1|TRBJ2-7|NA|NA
CASSLDRGGREQYF
TGCGCCAGCAGCTTGGACAGGGGAGGTAGGGAGCAGTACTTC
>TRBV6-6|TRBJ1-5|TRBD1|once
CASSKPGQGLNQPQHF
TGTGCCAGCAGCAAACCGGGACAGGGGCTCAATCAGCCCCAGCATTTT
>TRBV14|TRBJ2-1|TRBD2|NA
CASSERTSGSSPHNEQFF
TGTGCCAGCAGCGAGAGGACTAGCGGGTCTTCCCCTCACAATGAGCAGTTCTTC
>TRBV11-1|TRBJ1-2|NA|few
CASSSTRRDQYGYTF
TGTGCCAGCAGCTCAACCAGGCGGGACCAATATGGCTACACCTTC
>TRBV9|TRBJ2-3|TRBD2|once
CASSAAGTTDTQYF
TGTGCCAGCAGCGCAGCGGGAACGACAGATACGCAGTATTTT
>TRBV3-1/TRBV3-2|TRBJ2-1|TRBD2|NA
CASSYTSGSYSSYNEQFF
TGTGCCAGCAGTTATACTAGCGGGAGTTACAGCTCCTACAATGAGCAGTTCTTC
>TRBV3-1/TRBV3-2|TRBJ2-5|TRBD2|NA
CASSYSGGAGETQYF
TGTGCCAGCAGCTACAGCGGGGGGGCCGGAGAGACCCAGTACTTC
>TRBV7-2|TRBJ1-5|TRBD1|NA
CASRAGGGNQPQHF
TGTGCCAGCAGAGCAGGGGGCGGCAATCAGCCCCAGCATTTT
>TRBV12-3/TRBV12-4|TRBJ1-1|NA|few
CASSPRGTEAFF
TGTGCCAGCAGTCCTCGCGGAACTGAAGCTTTCTTT
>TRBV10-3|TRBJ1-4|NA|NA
CAISEFQGHNEKLFF
TGTGCCATCAGTGAGTTCCAGGGACATAATGAAAAACTGTTTTTT
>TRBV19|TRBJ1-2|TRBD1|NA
CASRDDRAVYGYTF
TGTGCCAGCAGAGATGACAGGGCCGTCTATGGCTACACCTTC
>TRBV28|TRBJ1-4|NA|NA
CASSWPVWSEKLFF
TGTGCCAGCAGTTGGCCCGTATGGTCCGAAAAACTGTTTTTT
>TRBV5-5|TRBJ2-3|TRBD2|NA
CASSREADTQYF
TGTGCCAGCAGCCGGGAGGCAGATACGCAGTATTTT
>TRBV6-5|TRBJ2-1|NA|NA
CASRAGSASYNEQFF
TGTGCCAGCAGAGCCGGGAGTGCATCCTACAATGAGCAGTTCTTC
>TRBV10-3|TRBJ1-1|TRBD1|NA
CAISGTGGTTEAFF
TGTGCCATCAGTGGGACAGGGGGGACCACTGAAGCTTTCTTT
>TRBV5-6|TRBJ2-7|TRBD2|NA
CASSRGAGAYEQYF
TGTGCCAGCAGTCGTGGAGCGGGAGCCTACGAGCAGTACTTC
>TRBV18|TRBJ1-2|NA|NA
CASSPPGRPNYGYTF
TGTGCCAGCTCACCACCCGGCAGGCCTAACTATGGCTACACCTTC
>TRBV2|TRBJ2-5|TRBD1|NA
CASRGQGKTQYF
TGTGCCAGCAGGGGACAGGGGAAGACCCAGTACTTC
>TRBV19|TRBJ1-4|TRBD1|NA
CASSHTGTGHEKLFF
TGTGCCAGTAGTCACACCGGGACAGGGCATGAAAAACTGTTTTTT
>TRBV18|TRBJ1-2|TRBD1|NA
CASSQRTGGEYGYTF
TGTGCCAGCTCACAACGGACAGGGGGCGAATATGGCTACACCTTC
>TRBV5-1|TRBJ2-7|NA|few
CASSLRGLSYEQYF
TGCGCCAGCAGCTTGCGGGGGTTGTCCTACGAGCAGTACTTC
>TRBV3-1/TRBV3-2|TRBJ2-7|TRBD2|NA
CASSHGTSGRGEQYF
TGTGCCAGCAGCCATGGGACTAGCGGGAGAGGCGAGCAGTACTTC
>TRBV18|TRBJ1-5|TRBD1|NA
CASSLTGQGRPPQHF
TGTGCCAGCTCACTAACAGGACAGGGAAGGCCGCCCCAGCATTTT
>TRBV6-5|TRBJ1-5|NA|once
CASVAGNQPQHF
TGTGCCAGCGTGGCGGGGAATCAGCCCCAGCATTTT
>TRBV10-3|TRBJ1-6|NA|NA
CAISQGSGESPLHF
TGTGCCATCAGCCAGGGGAGCGGGGAGTCACCCCTCCACTTT
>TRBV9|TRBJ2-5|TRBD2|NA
CASSVGVGTSGSETQYF
TGTGCCAGCAGCGTAGGTGTTGGGACTAGCGGGAGCGAGACCCAGTACTTC
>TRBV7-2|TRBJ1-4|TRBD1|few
CASSSTRGQGYEKLFF
TGTGCCAGCAGCTCAACCCGGGGACAGGGATATGAAAAACTGTTTTTT
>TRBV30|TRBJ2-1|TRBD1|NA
CAWSATGIGFF
TGTGCCTGGAGCGCGACAGGGATCGGGTTCTTC
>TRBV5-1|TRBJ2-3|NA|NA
CASSPGRVLGTQYF
TGCGCCAGCAGCCCGGGCAGGGTTCTAGGTACGCAGTATTTT
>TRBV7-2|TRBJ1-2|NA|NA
CASSFSQNYGYTF
TGTGCCAGCAGCTTTTCACAGAACTATGGCTACACCTTC
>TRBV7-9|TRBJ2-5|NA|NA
CASSLRPGETQYF
TGTGCCAGCAGCTTACGGCCGGGGGAGACCCAGTACTTC
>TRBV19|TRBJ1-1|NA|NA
CASLPGHRYEAFF
TGTGCCAGCCTTCCGGGACATAGATATGAAGCTTTCTTT
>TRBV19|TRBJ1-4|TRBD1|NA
CASNGAGGSINEKLFF
TGTGCCAGTAATGGGGCAGGGGGCTCTATTAATGAAAAACTGTTTTTT
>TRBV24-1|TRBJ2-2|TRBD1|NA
CATRGTGAAGELFF
TGTGCCACCAGAGGGACAGGGGCCGCCGGGGAGCTGTTTTTT
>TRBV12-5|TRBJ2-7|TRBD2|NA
CASGSHVGTRQRGEQYF
TGTGCTAGTGGTTCACACGTAGGGACTAGGCAAAGGGGCGAGCAGTACTTC
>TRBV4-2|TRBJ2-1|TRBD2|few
CASSQVSSGGDREQFF
TGTGCCAGCAGCCAAGTTTCGAGCGGGGGGGACCGTGAGCAGTTCTTC
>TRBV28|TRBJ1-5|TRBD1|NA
CASNEQGAPRPQHF
TGTGCCAGCAACGAACAGGGGGCGCCGAGGCCCCAGCATTTT
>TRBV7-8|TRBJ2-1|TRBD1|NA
CASTLQGVSSYNEQFF
TGTGCCAGCACCCTCCAGGGGGTAAGCTCCTACAATGAGCAGTTCTTC
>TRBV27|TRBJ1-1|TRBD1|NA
CASSHLTGGFTEAFF
TGTGCCAGCAGTCACCTGACAGGGGGATTCACTGAAGCTTTCTTT